This T cell receptor (beta chain) appears in the sequencing data of a study of Graves' ophthalmopathy and Graves' hyperthyroidism. Patients were excluded if they had other autoimmune diseases or uncontrolled infections, and likewise if pregnancy or lactation applied. The V gene's germline CDR1 is LNHDA and CDR2 SQIVND (reference sequence). The CDR3 consists of 16 residues. V was shortened by 3 bases and J by 7 bases, with 18 bases between the two germline ends. This clonotype turned up a few times. Investigators amplified TCR beta CDR3 regions from RNA transcripts. Investigators did first-round RT-PCR with HTBI primers, then second-round multiplex PCR. MiXCR, applied by TCRdb to the multiplex PCR reads, yields one record per CDR3 protein. This table holds about 1.1 million distinct CDR3 sequences, roughly two fifths found once.

Specimen: peripheral blood or thyroid tissue (not recorded which). This TCR derives from an adult man with Graves' hyperthyroidism. This sequence joins TRBV19 and TRBJ2-2, with D unclear. The DNA of the CDR3 is TGTGCCAGTAGTATCGTGAAAATGTTGTGGGACGGGGAGCTGTTTTTT. Its protein product is CASSIVKMLWDGELFF.